This TCR beta chain was sequenced in a study of T cell repertoires in cytomegalovirus infection (dated 2019 in TCRdb). For the wider study: Donor HLA type was relevant to the analysis, because carriage of CMV infection together with the matching HLA type was indicated by public TCR beta signatures.

This clonotype was seen ten or more times. Its antigen is not yet known. No base quality information exists; no much larger clone differs at one position. The listed sequencing device is Illumina HiSeq 1500. TCRdb reran the public reads through fastp at Q25 and MiXCR, keeping productive beta chains. For every CDR3 protein sequence, its rows merge into one entry that carries the most common genes and DNA. Across this sample there are about 140,000 distinct CDR3 sequences, with 5.5% to 7% seen only once. The ten largest make up about a sixth of the sample. Results the study describes overall, beyond this receptor: In both this cohort and an independent cohort of a few hundred donors, the cumulative frequency of public TCR beta family members distinguished carriers of CMV infection plus the relevant HLA type. In the ex vivo response, HLA-C-restricted CMV-specific TCR beta clonotypes were dominant, and in two of eight donors the single most frequent clonotype came from this HLA-C-restricted group.

Trimming takes 6 bases from V and 4 bases from J, and the germline ends sit 15 bases apart. Measured from the cysteine to the phenylalanine, the CDR3 is 13 residues long. Only the CDR3 region is kept as DNA, spanning 39 bases read in frame from base 1. CDR1 and CDR2, per the germline V gene (reference sequence), are DFQATT and SNEGSKA. This receptor was obtained from a human donor in good health (CMV status not recorded). Some clones in this sample may be carry-over from other donors' samples. The sequence joins TRBV20-1 to TRBJ2-5; matching of 5 bases hints at TRBD2 as the D gene. The sample was PBMCs. The DNA reads TGCAGTGCGGGAGAAGCAGCTACAGAGACCCAGTACTTC. Translated, it gives CSAGEAATETQYF.